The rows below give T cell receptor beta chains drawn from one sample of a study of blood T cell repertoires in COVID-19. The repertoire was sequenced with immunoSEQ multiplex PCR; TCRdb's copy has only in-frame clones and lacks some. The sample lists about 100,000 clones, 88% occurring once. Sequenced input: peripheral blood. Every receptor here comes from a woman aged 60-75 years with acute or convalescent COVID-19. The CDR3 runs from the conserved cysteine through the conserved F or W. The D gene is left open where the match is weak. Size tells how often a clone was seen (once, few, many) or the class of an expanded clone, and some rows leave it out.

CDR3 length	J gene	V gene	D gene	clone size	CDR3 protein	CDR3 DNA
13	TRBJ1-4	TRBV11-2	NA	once	CASSRRYNEKLFF	TGTGCCAGCAGCCGGAGGTATAATGAAAAACTGTTTTTT
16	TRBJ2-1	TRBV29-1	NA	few	CSVEGPAPARENEQFF	TGCAGCGTTGAAGGCCCAGCACCCGCCAGGGAAAATGAGCAGTTCTTC
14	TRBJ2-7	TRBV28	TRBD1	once	CASRTGTGFYEQYF	TGTGCCAGTCGCACCGGGACAGGCTTCTACGAGCAGTACTTC
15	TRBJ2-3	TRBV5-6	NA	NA	CASSLERANTDTQYF	TGTGCCAGCAGCTTGGAGAGGGCAAACACAGATACGCAGTATTTT
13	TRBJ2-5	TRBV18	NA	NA	CASSPNSQETQYF	TGTGCCAGCTCACCGAACAGCCAAGAGACCCAGTACTTC
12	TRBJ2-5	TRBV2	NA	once	CARGKGPETQYF	TGTGCCAGGGGGAAGGGGCCAGAGACCCAGTACTTC
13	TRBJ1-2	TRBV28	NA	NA	CASSLAVNYGYTF	TGTGCCAGCAGTTTGGCTGTGAACTATGGCTACACCTTC
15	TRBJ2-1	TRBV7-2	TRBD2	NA	CASSLLAGGPAEQFF	TGTGCCAGCAGCCTATTAGCGGGAGGGCCGGCTGAGCAGTTCTTC
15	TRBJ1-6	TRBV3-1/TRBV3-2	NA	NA	CASSHWDMGNSPLHF	TGTGCCAGCAGCCACTGGGACATGGGAAATTCACCCCTCCACTTT
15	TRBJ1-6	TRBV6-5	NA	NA	CASSYKSSYNSPLHF	TGTGCCAGCAGTTACAAGAGCTCCTATAATTCACCCCTCCACTTT
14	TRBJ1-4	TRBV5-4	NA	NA	CASSVQGPNEKLFF	TGTGCCAGCAGCGTACAGGGACCTAATGAAAAACTGTTTTTT
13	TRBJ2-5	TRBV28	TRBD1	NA	CASTRTGLKTQYF	TGTGCCAGCACCAGGACAGGGTTGAAGACCCAGTACTTC
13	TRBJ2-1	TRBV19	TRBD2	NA	CASSNGLAGVKFF	TGTGCCAGTAGTAACGGACTAGCGGGAGTAAAGTTCTTC
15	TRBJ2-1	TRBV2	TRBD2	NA	CASRAGLGSYNEQFF	TGTGCCAGCAGGGCGGGACTAGGCTCCTACAATGAGCAGTTCTTC
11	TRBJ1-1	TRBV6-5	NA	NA	CASTAGGEAFF	TGTGCCAGCACCGCCGGGGGAGAAGCTTTCTTT
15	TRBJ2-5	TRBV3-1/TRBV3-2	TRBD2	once	CASSQGGGPSETQYF	TGTGCCAGCAGCCAAGGGGGAGGGCCGTCGGAGACCCAGTACTTC
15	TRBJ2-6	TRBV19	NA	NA	CASSSDLAGANVLTF	TGTGCCAGTAGTTCAGATCTGGCTGGGGCCAACGTCCTGACTTTC
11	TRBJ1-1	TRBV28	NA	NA	CASRLSTEAFF	TGTGCCAGCAGATTGAGTACTGAAGCTTTCTTT
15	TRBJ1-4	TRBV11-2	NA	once	CASSRNTQTNEKLFF	TGTGCCAGCAGCCGCAACACACAGACTAATGAAAAACTGTTTTTT
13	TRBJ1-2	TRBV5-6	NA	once	CASSQDIAYGYTF	TGTGCCAGCAGCCAGGACATAGCCTATGGCTACACCTTC
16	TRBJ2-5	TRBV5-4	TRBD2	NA	CASSPTSGGIQETQYF	TGTGCCAGCAGCCCTACTAGCGGGGGTATCCAAGAGACCCAGTACTTC
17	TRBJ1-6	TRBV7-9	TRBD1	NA	CASSLSQDRGFNSPLHF	TGTGCCAGCAGCTTGAGTCAGGACAGGGGGTTTAATTCACCCCTCCACTTT
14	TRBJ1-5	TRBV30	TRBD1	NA	CAWSAGQGIQPQHF	TGTGCCTGGAGTGCGGGACAGGGAATCCAGCCCCAGCATTTT
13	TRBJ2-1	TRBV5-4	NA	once	CASSLGPGNEQFF	TGTGCCAGCAGCTTGGGACCGGGCAATGAGCAGTTCTTC
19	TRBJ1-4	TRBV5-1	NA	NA	CASSLLGVGGFATNEKLFF	TGCGCCAGCAGCTTGTTGGGCGTTGGAGGCTTTGCAACTAATGAAAAACTGTTTTTT
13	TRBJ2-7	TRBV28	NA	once	CASSTRNREYQYF	TGTGCCAGCAGTACAAGAAACCGGGAGTACCAGTACTTC
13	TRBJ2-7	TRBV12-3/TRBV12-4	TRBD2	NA	CASSNGRSHEQYF	TGTGCCAGCAGTAACGGGAGGTCCCACGAGCAGTACTTC
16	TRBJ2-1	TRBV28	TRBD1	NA	CASLEGANEDYNEQFF	TGTGCCAGCTTAGAGGGGGCAAATGAGGACTACAATGAGCAGTTCTTC
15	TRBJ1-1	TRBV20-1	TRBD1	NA	CSASTGTALNTEAFF	TGCAGTGCTAGTACCGGGACAGCCTTGAACACTGAAGCTTTCTTT
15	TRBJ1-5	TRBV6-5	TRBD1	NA	CASSMGQSPNQPQHF	TGTGCCAGCAGCATGGGACAGTCCCCTAATCAGCCCCAGCATTTT
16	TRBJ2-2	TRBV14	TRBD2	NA	CASSHIAGGGTGELFF	TGTGCCAGCAGCCACATAGCGGGAGGGGGCACCGGGGAGCTGTTTTTT
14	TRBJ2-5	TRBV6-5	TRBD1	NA	CASRDRVWGETQYF	TGTGCCAGCAGAGACAGGGTTTGGGGGGAGACCCAGTACTTC
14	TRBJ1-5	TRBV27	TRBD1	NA	CASSLQGVYQPQHF	TGTGCCAGCAGTCTACAGGGGGTCTATCAGCCCCAGCATTTT
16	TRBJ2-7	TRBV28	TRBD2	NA	CASSPRTSGALYEQYF	TGTGCCAGCAGTCCCCGGACTAGCGGGGCACTCTACGAGCAGTACTTC
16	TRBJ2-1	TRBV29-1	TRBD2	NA	CSVEGPTSGRAFEQFF	TGCAGCGTTGAAGGACCGACTAGCGGGAGGGCCTTTGAGCAGTTCTTC
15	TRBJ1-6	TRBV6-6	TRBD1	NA	CASSRPGQGHSPLHF	TGTGCCAGCAGTCGGCCGGGACAGGGACATTCACCCCTCCACTTT
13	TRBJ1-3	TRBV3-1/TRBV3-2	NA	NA	CASSQDRGNTIYF	TGTGCCAGCAGCCAAGATAGGGGGAACACCATATATTTT
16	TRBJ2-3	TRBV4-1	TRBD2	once	CASSPGLAGDTDTQYF	TGCGCCAGCAGCCCAGGACTAGCGGGCGACACAGATACGCAGTATTTT
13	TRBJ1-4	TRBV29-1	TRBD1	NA	CSALQGPGEKLFF	TGCAGCGCTTTACAGGGGCCGGGTGAAAAACTGTTTTTT
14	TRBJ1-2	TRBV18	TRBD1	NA	CASSTDRGRWGYTF	TGTGCCAGCTCAACAGACAGGGGACGATGGGGCTACACCTTC
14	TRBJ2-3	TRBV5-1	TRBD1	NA	CASSTGTGGDTQYF	TGCGCCAGCAGCACCGGGACAGGGGGGGATACGCAGTATTTT
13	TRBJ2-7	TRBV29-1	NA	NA	CSVDLGSPYEQYF	TGCAGCGTTGATCTAGGCAGCCCCTACGAGCAGTACTTC
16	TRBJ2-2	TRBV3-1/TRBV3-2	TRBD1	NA	CASSPLRGHNTGELFF	TGTGCCAGCAGCCCCCTCAGGGGGCATAACACCGGGGAGCTGTTTTTT
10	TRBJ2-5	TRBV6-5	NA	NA	CASGSGTQYF	TGTGCCAGCGGTAGCGGGACCCAGTACTTC
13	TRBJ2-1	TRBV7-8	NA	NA	CASRRRLPNEQFF	TGTGCCAGCCGACGGCGGCTGCCAAATGAGCAGTTCTTC
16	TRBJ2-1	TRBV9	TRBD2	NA	CASSVLASGRAGEQFF	TGTGCCAGCAGCGTGTTGGCTAGCGGGAGGGCCGGGGAGCAGTTCTTC
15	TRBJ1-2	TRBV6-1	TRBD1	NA	CASSEGQGANYGYTF	TGTGCCAGCAGTGAGGGACAGGGAGCTAACTATGGCTACACCTTC
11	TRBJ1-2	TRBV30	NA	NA	CAWSAVVGYTF	TGTGCCTGGAGTGCGGTGGTGGGCTACACCTTC
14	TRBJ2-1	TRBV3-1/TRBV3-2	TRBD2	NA	CASSQVSGSYEQFF	TGTGCCAGCAGCCAAGTTAGCGGGAGCTATGAGCAGTTCTTC
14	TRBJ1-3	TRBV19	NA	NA	CASSRDTSGNTIYF	TGTGCCAGTAGTAGGGACACCTCTGGAAACACCATATATTTT